This T cell receptor (beta chain) appears in the sequencing data of a study of cytomegalovirus exposure and HLA in healthy donors listed by TCRdb under 2017. About the study as a whole: According to an earlier analysis of around 600 of the donors, about 179 million T cells yielded some 110 million unique TCR beta sequences and 276 Gb of sequence data. An early release covering 550 to 650 HLA-typed donors comprised 250 to 350 gigabases of sequencing data and roughly 86 million unique TCR sequences. To study patterns of TCR occurrence, a later analysis re-analyzed previously published TCR beta repertoires from 666 donors and added high-resolution HLA genotyping. The number of typed donors differed by locus: about 620-640 for A, B, C, DRB1 and DQB1; 522 for DQA1; some 610 for DPA1; and roughly 490 for DPB1. Donor age, sex, ethnicity and CMV serostatus were compiled together with the repertoire data. Every discovery cohort repertoire had been produced on one sequencing platform. Along with the approximately 700-subject first cohort, a separate validation cohort of around 120 different subjects was used. To predict cytomegalovirus infection status, the study brought together high-throughput TCR immunosequencing, statistical association of individual TCRs with disease status, and machine learning. The T cell repertoires of 666 subjects were profiled by immunosequencing and related to cytomegalovirus serostatus. Class I and class II HLA loci were covered by the typing at four-digit resolution. Because of strong linkage in the cohort, five DR-DQ haplotypes were treated as single units for association and clustering. Genome-wide SNP genotypes for about 60% of the roughly 700 donors were used in a later genetic analysis, which treated that subset as a discovery cohort. The study aimed to test whether cataloging public T cell receptors could reveal signatures of past pathogen exposure. Across around 400 genotyped donors of the cohort, an average of roughly 230,000 unique TCR beta nucleotide sequences per donor were sequenced, and 15% to 20% of those sequences were non-productive. Of the approximately 400 genotyped donors, more than 75% were placed in the genetic ancestry cluster associated with self-reported Caucasian donors. In the later analysis, no new phenotypic data were used to find candidate immune exposures; instead, reliance was placed on TCR beta sequences and their occurrence across donors. An earlier analysis of fewer than 700 of the donors applied high-throughput TCR beta sequencing to assess whether each TCR beta V gene segment acted as functional or pseudogenic.

Paper-wide results and their limitations: A further reported finding was that TCR beta sequences accurately predicted the HLA-A and HLA-B alleles for most subjects in the first cohort. Seventeen rarely observed V segments, including chromosome 9 orphons, were excluded from the earlier analysis of a few hundred of the donors because counts were too low. Compared with equally common non-associated chains, HLA-associated TCR beta chains in a later analysis were more clonally expanded and had lower generation probabilities. Linkage disequilibrium might explain the correlated functional status among segregating V segments, but an unknown experimental factor could not be ruled out. A later genetic analysis reported fewer N-insertions in productive TCRs among donors in an Asian-associated ancestry cluster than the approximately 670-donor mean. Some IMGT-functional V segments, including TRBV6-2 and TRBV6-3, could not be distinguished by the 87-base-pair reads and were therefore excluded. HLA typing was unavailable for some donors at each locus, so association tests used only the typed subset. In the study, some 160 TCR beta chains were listed as associated with cytomegalovirus. For the cohort, immune exposure information was limited to CMV serostatus. Assigning TCR associations to individual alleles was difficult when HLA alleles, especially DR and DQ, strongly co-occurred. A cluster of highly shared sequence variants was judged likely to be a technical artifact of the sequencing pipeline. In a later analysis, 15,000 to 20,000 TCR beta sequences were associated with specific HLA alleles at a false discovery rate of 0.05. The classifier was reported to diagnose cytomegalovirus status with high specificity and sensitivity in both the original and validation cohorts. In a later analysis, the rate of TCR association differed among HLA loci, with DRB1 alleles having the most associated TCRs and HLA-C alleles having the fewest. Presence/absence analyses assumed roughly uniform sequencing depth across donors, an assumption that may not hold. Across donors, most TCR sequences were observed very rarely, whereas some public TCRs were present in many individuals. Broadly in line with IMGT annotations, most TCR beta V segments showed up in productive rearrangements about 87% or about 30% of the time in an earlier analysis of under 700 of the donors. A later analysis found that most CMV-associated TCR beta chains appeared HLA-restricted, with HLA associations seemingly driven largely by CMV exposure. The cohort was sequenced for TCR beta chains only, and without alpha or paired-chain data the features that could be detected were limited. Three of the identified cytomegalovirus-associated TCR beta chains were confirmed in vitro to be specific for cytomegalovirus antigens. The authors suggested that the approach could potentially be extended to other disease states and immunological phenotypes. V-gene and J-gene trimming of TCR beta chains was associated with a missense DCLRE1C variant in a later genetic analysis, and the association was replicated in an independent cohort. Several of the top co-occurrence clusters appeared to be linked to parvovirus B19, influenza, CMV and Epstein-Barr virus, according to a later analysis.

The junction shows trimming of 5 bases on V and 0 bases on J, plus 5 bases between the germline ends. In the germline V gene, CDR1 corresponds to SGHVS and CDR2 to FQNEAQ. The CDR3 measures 14 amino acids from cysteine to phenylalanine. CDR3 DNA is the only sequence kept; it has 42 bases, read in frame from the first base. The cohort comprised fewer than 750 healthy bone marrow donors. At the time of sampling, every cohort member was nominally healthy, though immune exposures that went unrecorded were likely present. The donor was CMV seropositive and was included in the group of some 290 seropositive cohort members. Every donor gave a peripheral blood sample, and the peripheral blood mononuclear cells from that sample were used for TCR beta sequencing. The Qiagen DNeasy Blood Extraction Kit was used to extract genomic DNA from the blood cell samples. Regarding this clone: Its specific antigen is unknown. Qualities for individual bases were not recorded, and no much larger clone is one base off.

Libraries came from the immunoSEQ multiplex PCR assay. A mixture of 60 forward primers for TCR Vbeta segments and 13 reverse primers for TCR Jbeta segments was used in the multiplex PCR. The CDR3 region of rearranged TCR beta genes was amplified from genomic DNA by a multiplex PCR assay. The amplified TCR beta libraries were sequenced on the Illumina HiSeq System as 87-base-pair reads. In the source study's methods: A later analysis tallied 75 million to 95 million unique TCR beta chains across the 666 repertoires, and approximately 12 million of those chains were shared by two or more donors. Raw reads were error-corrected and collapsed into unique sequences with a nearest-neighbor algorithm that merged closely related sequences to remove PCR and sequencing errors. CDR3 sequences were aligned to IMGT reference sequences to assign V, D and J gene segments. For a sequence to be retained, at least a six-nucleotide match to both a V gene segment and a J gene segment was required. Rearrangements were classified as productive when the CDR3 lacked stop codons and remained in frame with V and J, and all other rearrangements were classified as non-productive. CDR3 was defined according to IMGT convention as the region running from the second conserved V-encoded cysteine to the conserved J-encoded phenylalanine. The earlier analysis of 500 to 600 of the donors excluded sequences that lacked an unambiguous match to a single V gene segment. An earlier analysis of a few hundred of the donors classified V segments as functional when productive rearrangements were above 56.7% and as segregating when the standard deviation between donors was above 5%. To diagnose cytomegalovirus status from the catalog of TCR beta chain sequences, a statistical classification framework was built. A later analysis assigned V and J genes by comparing TCR nucleotide sequences with IMGT/GENE-DB human TR gene sequences. The TCRdist pipeline was used in a later analysis to assign CDR3 sequences and most-parsimonious VDJ recombination scenarios. In a later analysis, each TCR beta chain was defined by its CDR3 amino acid sequence together with its V-gene family, and reads lacking a unique V-gene family were excluded. As a way to deal with suspected cross-contamination and a sequencing artifact, a later analysis dropped 640 or so nucleotide sequences that were highly shared and had low generation probability. For each public chain, a later analysis derived a clonal expansion index from normalized ranks of inferred template counts within each repertoire. A later analysis computed generation probabilities with a VDJ recombination model fitted to out-of-frame rearrangements, and checked the results against IGoR. In a later analysis, hypergeometric tests were used to score TCR-TCR, TCR-HLA and TCR-CMV co-occurrence, with a repertoire-size bias correction applied to TCR pairs. To estimate false discovery rates, a later analysis permuted the HLA or CMV assignments 20 times. In a later analysis, co-occurring TCRs were grouped using DBSCAN, and TCRdist sequence similarity was added for clustering within HLA-allele-positive subsets. Co-occurrence clustering excluded repertoires with fewer than 30,000 or more than 120,000 public chains, plus five with anomalous nucleotide sharing. What TCRdb holds here is the immuneACCESS table cut down to in-frame rearrangements. Part of the clones is not present; checked against another copy, under half of the missing clones reflect an unresolved V gene, and the others are unexplained. From that table come the V and J calls and clone size; the DNA was used to work out D and trimming. The sample table records just over 150,000 clones; around 80% of these occur just once. The ten largest clones capture 5% to 7% of the sample.

This receptor was identified in a man aged 45 to 65 in good health and CMV-seropositive. Sequenced: PBMCs. The rearrangement joined TRBV7-8 to TRBJ2-6, with no D gene named confidently. CDR3 protein: CASSPFSGANVLTF. The DNA reads as follows: TGTGCCAGCAGCCCATTCTCTGGGGCCAACGTCCTGACTTTC.